This T cell receptor beta chain was profiled in a study of blood T cell repertoires in COVID-19. The overall study: Researchers got acute and convalescent COVID-19 samples from the United States, Italy and Spain.

This clone was recorded once. As processed by the authors: Nucleated cell number was recorded as an estimate derived from reference gene primer amplification. Some clones are missing from TCRdb's copy, which holds only in-frame ones; the method was immunoSEQ multiplex PCR. The D gene and trimming were derived from the DNA, and the V and J assignments and clone size from that table. The sample yields some 190,000 clones, roughly four fifths seen once. It was during active infection that Seattle patients were enrolled and then longitudinally followed. Looked up from germline, CDR1 is MNHEY and CDR2 is SMNVEV (reference sequence). The CDR3 covers 13 residues. V shed 3 bases and J shed 4 bases, with 8 bases lying between them.

The material sequenced was peripheral blood. The chain links TRBV27 to TRBJ2-3, with TRBD1 as a possible D gene (5 bases). The receptor was isolated from an elderly woman with COVID-19, enrolled during active disease. Here the CDR3 reads CASSFDSSDTQYF. The CDR3 nucleotides are TGTGCCAGCAGTTTCGACAGCTCAGATACGCAGTATTTT.